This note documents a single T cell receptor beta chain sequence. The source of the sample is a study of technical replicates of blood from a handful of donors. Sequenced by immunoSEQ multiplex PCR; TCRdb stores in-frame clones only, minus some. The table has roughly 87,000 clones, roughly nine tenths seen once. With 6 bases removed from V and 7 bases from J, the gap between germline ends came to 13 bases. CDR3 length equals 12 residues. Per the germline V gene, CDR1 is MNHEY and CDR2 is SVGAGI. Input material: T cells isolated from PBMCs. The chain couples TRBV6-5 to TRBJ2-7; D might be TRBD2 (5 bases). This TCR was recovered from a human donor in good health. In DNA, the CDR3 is TGTGCCAGCAGAGAGGGTAGGAGGGAGCAGTACTTC. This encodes CASREGRREQYF.